Presented here are 3 T cell receptor beta chains from one specimen sequenced in a study of post-analysis software for immune sequencing data. Whole-study results and caveats: A few TRBV segments occurring more often in patients than controls included TRBV5-6, TRBV5-1 and TRBV20-1.

Included in the TCR beta cDNA libraries were unique molecular identifiers. In TCRdb, the PCR reads were re-called with MiXCR into one record per CDR3 protein. The sample records around 260,000 distinct CDR3 sequences, just over 35% being singletons. No cognate antigen is known for these TCRs. What was sequenced was blood. The receptors here all came from a girl aged 5-17 years with multiple sclerosis.

The chain employs TRBV10-3 and TRBJ2-1; 9 bases match TRBD2. With V trimmed by 7 bases and J by 0 bases, 7 bases remained unmatched. Germline CDR1 reads ENHRY; CDR2 reads SYGVKD. The CDR3 has 16 residues. The CDR3 region is CAINRGGVSSYNEQFF. DNA of the CDR3: TGTGCCATCAACCGCGGGGGGGTGAGCTCCTACAATGAGCAGTTCTTC.

This clonotype has a count of ten or more. This chain connects TRBV3-1 to TRBJ2-3; 9 bases map to TRBD2. The CDR3 runs to 15 residues. Germline CDR1 LGHDT, CDR2 YNNKEL (reference sequence). V lost 1 base, J lost 2 bases, and 1 base stayed unmatched. CDR3 region: CASSQGLADTDTQYF. In nucleotides, the CDR3 is TGTGCCAGCAGCCAAGGACTAGCGGACACAGATACGCAGTATTTT.

The V gene is TRBV7-9, the J gene TRBJ2-7; tentatively, D is TRBD2 (6 bases). Germline V lookup: CDR1 SEHNR, CDR2 FQNEAQ (reference sequence). V lost 1 base and J 7 bases, leaving 14 bases between the germline ends. The CDR3 loop spans 14 amino acids. The CDR3 spells CASSLELATNEQYF. CDR3 nucleotides: TGTGCCAGCAGCTTAGAACTAGCCACTAATGAGCAGTACTTC. Based on the CDR3 plus reference TRBV7-9 and TRBJ2-7, the full variable domain is DTGVSQNPRHKITKRGQNVTFRCDPISEHNRLYWYRQTLGQGPEFLTYFQNEAQLEKSRLLSDRFSAERPKGSFSTLEIQRTEQGDSAMYLCASSLELATNEQYFGPGTRLTVT.